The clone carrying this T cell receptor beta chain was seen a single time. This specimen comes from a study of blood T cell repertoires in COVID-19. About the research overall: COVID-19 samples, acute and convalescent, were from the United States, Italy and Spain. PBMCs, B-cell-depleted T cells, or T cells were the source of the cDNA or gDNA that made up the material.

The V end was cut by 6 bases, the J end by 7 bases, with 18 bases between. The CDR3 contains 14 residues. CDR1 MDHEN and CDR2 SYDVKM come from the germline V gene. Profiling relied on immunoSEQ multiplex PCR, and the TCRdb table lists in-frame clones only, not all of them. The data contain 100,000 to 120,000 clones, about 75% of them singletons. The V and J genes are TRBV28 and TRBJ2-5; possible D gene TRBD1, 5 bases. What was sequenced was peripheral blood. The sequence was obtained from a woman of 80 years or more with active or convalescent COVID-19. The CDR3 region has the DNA TGTGCCAGCAGCCCCTGGGCAGGGCTGGCGACCCAGTACTTC. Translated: CASSPWAGLATQYF. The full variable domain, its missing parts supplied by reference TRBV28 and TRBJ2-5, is DVKVTQSSRYLVKRTGEKVFLECVQDMDHENMFWYRQDPGLGLRLIYFSYDVKMKEKGDIPEGYSVSREKKERFSLILESASTNQTSMYLCASSPWAGLATQYFGPGTRLLVL.